The 32 T cell receptor beta chains in this list originate from one sample, sequenced in a study of cytomegalovirus exposure and HLA in healthy donors. Profiled with immunoSEQ multiplex PCR; TCRdb holds only in-frame clones, not every one. Of roughly 330,000 clones listed, about nine tenths are singletons. The sequenced material came from PBMCs. The receptors stem from a woman in her 30s in good health and CMV-seropositive.

This chain connects TRBV10-3 to TRBJ2-7; no firm D call. Trimming removed 5 bases at V and 2 bases at J, with 10 bases between. Germline-derived CDR1 and CDR2 are ENHRY and SYGVKD. The CDR3 runs 13 residues. The CDR3, as DNA: TGTGCCATCAGTAGTTTAGCTCCCTACGAGCAGTACTTC. Protein product: CAISSLAPYEQYF.

The sample holds a few counts of this clone. The chain combines TRBV28 with TRBJ1-2; D gene ambiguous. Germline V gene data show CDR1 as MDHEN and CDR2 as SYDVKM. This CDR3 is 12 amino acids long. Trimming removed 1 base from V and 7 bases from J, with 7 bases in between. The CDR3 loop is CASSLLYAGYTF. The CDR3 region has the DNA TGTGCCAGCAGTTTATTATACGCTGGCTACACCTTC.

The chain combines TRBV5-4 with TRBJ2-5; perhaps TRBD1 as D (5 bases). The length of the CDR3 is 14 residues. Trimming pared 8 bases from V and 1 base from J, leaving 15 bases between. Germline-derived CDR1 and CDR2 are SGHNT and YYREEE (reference sequence). The CDR3 region is CASAQGISQETQYF. DNA for the CDR3: TGTGCCAGTGCTCAGGGAATCTCCCAAGAGACCCAGTACTTC.

This clone was observed a single time. The DNA for the CDR3 is TGTGCCAGCAGCATAGGCACAGATACGCAGTATTTT. Amino acids: CASSIGTDTQYF. The genes are TRBV9 and TRBJ2-3; D is ambiguous. Germline V CDR1 and CDR2: SGDLS, YYNGEE. This CDR3 has 12 amino acids. V was trimmed by 4 bases and J by 1 base, leaving 4 bases between them.

The chain couples TRBV9 to TRBJ1-2, with D perhaps matching TRBD1 (5 bases). Germline loops: CDR1 SGDLS, CDR2 YYNGEE. This CDR3 is 13 amino acids long. V lost 3 bases and J lost 8, with 14 bases in between. This CDR3 reads CASSDSGGNGYTF. CDR3 sequence (DNA): TGTGCCAGCAGCGATAGCGGGGGTAACGGCTACACCTTC.

This chain uses TRBV30 with TRBJ2-1; D is possibly TRBD1 or TRBD2 (5 bases each). The CDR3 covers 14 residues. Between the trimmed V and J ends, which lost 1 base and 7 bases, there was a span of 14 bases. The germline CDR1 and CDR2 sequences are GTSNPN and SVGIG (reference sequence). Here the CDR3 reads CAWSAPGGGNEQFF. The CDR3 bases are TGTGCCTGGAGTGCCCCCGGTGGGGGTAATGAGCAGTTCTTC.

The J gene is TRBJ1-5, the V gene TRBV27; D is unclear. In germline, CDR1 is MNHEY, CDR2 SMNVEV (reference sequence). Trimming pared 8 bases from V and 6 bases from J, leaving 14 bases between. The CDR3 consists of 13 residues. Here the CDR3 reads CASSRGSGQPQHF. The CDR3 DNA follows: TGTGCCAGCTCTCGTGGGAGTGGTCAGCCCCAGCATTTT.

The chain uses TRBV19 and TRBJ1-2; D ambiguous. CDR1 and CDR2 (germline): LNHDA, SQIVND (reference sequence). The CDR3 totals 15 residues. V was pared by 3 bases and J by 6 bases, with 17 bases between. The CDR3: CASSMSGPRVDGYTF. In DNA, the CDR3 is TGTGCCAGTAGTATGTCTGGGCCACGGGTCGATGGCTACACCTTC.

CDR3 sequence reads: CASSPAPHEQYF. CDR3 DNA sequence: TGTGCCAGCAGCCCGGCTCCCCACGAGCAGTACTTC. The chain combines TRBV7-8 with TRBJ2-7; D is ambiguous. The CDR3 sequence is 12 residues long. The ends were cut back, 5 bases at V and 5 bases at J, with 10 bases in the middle. Germline lookup yields CDR1 SGHVS and CDR2 FQNEAQ.

This chain uses TRBV13 with TRBJ1-4; D gene ambiguous. This CDR3 is built from 13 residues. Germline V lookup: CDR1 PRHDT, CDR2 FYEKMQ (reference sequence). Trimming left V 2 bases short and J 4 bases short, with 5 bases between. The CDR3 DNA sequence: TGTGCCAGCAGCTTATACGTTAATGAAAAACTGTTTTTT. This encodes CASSLYVNEKLFF.

The J gene is TRBJ1-6, the V gene TRBV6-1; 11 bases align to TRBD1. Germline loops: CDR1 MNHNS, CDR2 SASEGT. This CDR3 comprises 15 residues. The V gene end was trimmed by 7 bases and the J gene end by 10 bases; junction bases not matched to a gene: 9. CDR3 in amino acids: CASNQDRGLGSPLHF. The CDR3 DNA is TGTGCCAGCAACCAGGACAGGGGGCTTGGATCACCCCTCCACTTT.

J is TRBJ1-1 and V is TRBV28; 11 nucleotides match TRBD1. V was pared by 5 bases and J by 3 bases, with 5 bases of the junction left unmatched. This CDR3 is 15 amino acids long. Germline CDR1 is MDHEN and CDR2 is SYDVKM. The CDR3 coding sequence is TGTGCCAGCAGTCCTGGACAGGGGGCCTACACTGAAGCTTTCTTT. Translating gives CASSPGQGAYTEAFF. The variable domain in full, completed from reference TRBV28 and TRBJ1-1, reads DVKVTQSSRYLVKRTGEKVFLECVQDMDHENMFWYRQDPGLGLRLIYFSYDVKMKEKGDIPEGYSVSREKKERFSLILESASTNQTSMYLCASSPGQGAYTEAFFGQGTRLTVV.

This chain joins TRBV4-2 and TRBJ2-7; possibly TRBD2 for D (6 bases). V dropped 3 bases and J dropped 3 bases, with 9 bases sitting between them. The length of the CDR3 is 13 residues. The V gene's germline CDR1 is LGHNA and CDR2 YNFKEQ. In nucleotides, the CDR3 is TGTGCCAGCAGCCAGGAGGGCAGCTACGAGCAGTACTTC. Translated: CASSQEGSYEQYF.

This clone has only one observation. V usage is TRBV7-3 and J usage is TRBJ2-7; D is uncertain. Germline lookup yields CDR1 SGHTA and CDR2 FQGTGA. V dropped 5 bases and J dropped 0 bases, with 14 bases sitting between them. CDR3 length: 15 amino acids. CDR3 region: CASSPQAISSYEQYF. The CDR3 DNA is TGTGCCAGCAGCCCCCAGGCGATTAGCTCCTACGAGCAGTACTTC.

This chain joins TRBV5-1 and TRBJ2-3; TRBD1 is a possible D gene (6 bases). Germline V CDR1 and CDR2: SGHRS, YFSETQ. V was trimmed by 4 bases and J by 3 bases, leaving 9 bases between them. This CDR3 has 13 amino acids. The CDR3 protein is CASSMTGTDTQYF. CDR3 DNA: TGCGCCAGCAGCATGACAGGTACAGATACGCAGTATTTT.

In nucleotides, the CDR3 is TGTGCCACTCTTACGGGGGGCGGAAACACCATATATTTT. Translation: CATLTGGGNTIYF. The rearrangement joins TRBV6-5 to TRBJ1-3, with D perhaps TRBD1 (6 bases). The germline V and J ends were trimmed by 10 bases and 4 bases, with 14 bases remaining between them. This CDR3 has 13 residues. Germline V lookup: CDR1 MNHEY, CDR2 SVGAGI.

This sequence joins TRBV7-9 and TRBJ2-7; 10 nucleotides match TRBD1. V lost 5 bases to trimming and J lost 6 bases; unmatched junction nucleotides: 7. Germline V gives CDR1 SEHNR, CDR2 FQNEAQ (reference sequence). This CDR3 comprises 14 residues. The CDR3 region has the DNA TGTGCCAGCAGCCGGGGACAGGGGAAGAGCGAGCAGTACTTC. This gives the protein CASSRGQGKSEQYF. Full variable domain (missing parts from reference TRBV7-9 and TRBJ2-7): DTGVSQNPRHKITKRGQNVTFRCDPISEHNRLYWYRQTLGQGPEFLTYFQNEAQLEKSRLLSDRFSAERPKGSFSTLEIQRTEQGDSAMYLCASSRGQGKSEQYFGPGTRLTVT.

In this sample, this clone turned up once. This rearrangement joins TRBV7-9 to TRBJ2-2, with a possible D match to TRBD1 (6 bases). Germline V CDR1 and CDR2: SEHNR, FQNEAQ (reference sequence). Trimming left V 10 bases short and J 4 bases short, with 13 bases between. CDR3 length: 13 amino acids. As DNA, the CDR3 is TGTGCCACCGGGACATCGGTCACCGGGGAGCTGTTTTTT. This translates into CATGTSVTGELFF.

Concerning this clone itself: This sample also contains other DNA sequences that code for the same CDR3. The chain couples TRBV7-3 to TRBJ2-7; 10 bases are a match to TRBD1. Per germline, CDR1 SGHTA and CDR2 FQGTGA. The V and J ends lost 5 bases and 4 bases, in that order; junction bases with no gene match: 2. CDR3 size: 13 residues. The CDR3 nucleotides are TGTGCCAGCAGCCTGGACAGGGGGTACGAGCAGTACTTC. Amino acids: CASSLDRGYEQYF.

This rearrangement joins TRBV28 to TRBJ2-2; the D is unclear. Looked up from germline, CDR1 is MDHEN and CDR2 is SYDVKM. The CDR3 loop spans 14 amino acids. V was shortened by 3 bases and J by 4 bases, with 9 bases between the two germline ends. The chain's CDR3 is CASSLRQFTGELFF. The CDR3 DNA sequence: TGTGCCAGCAGTTTGCGCCAATTCACCGGGGAGCTGTTTTTT.

The V call is TRBV9, the J call TRBJ2-1; D unresolved. V was trimmed by 0 bases and J by 5 bases, leaving 9 bases between them. This CDR3 comprises 14 residues. Germline V CDR1 and CDR2: SGDLS, YYNGEE. CDR3 in DNA: TGTGCCAGCAGCGTAGAACCCGCAAACAATGAGCAGTTCTTC. This gives the protein CASSVEPANNEQFF.

This chain connects TRBV11-2 to TRBJ2-7; no clear D gene. The CDR3 has 12 amino acids. V lost 3 bases and J lost 2, with 5 bases in between. CDR1 and CDR2 (germline): SGHAT, FQNNGV. CDR3 nucleotides: TGTGCCAGCAGCTTTGAGACCTACGAGCAGTACTTC. Translated, it gives CASSFETYEQYF.

This clone is a singleton in its sample. This chain connects TRBV30 to TRBJ2-5, with TRBD1 matching 10 bases. Germline V lookup: CDR1 GTSNPN, CDR2 SVGIG (reference sequence). Losses at the gene ends were 1 base for V and 5 bases for J; bases not matched to a gene: 10. CDR3 length: 16 amino acids. This CDR3 is CAWSERDRGRRETQYF. The CDR3 DNA reads TGTGCCTGGAGTGAAAGGGACAGGGGTAGGCGGGAGACCCAGTACTTC.

This clone turned up a few times. V usage is TRBV27 and J usage is TRBJ2-7; unclear D gene. The ends were cut back, 4 bases at V and 3 bases at J, with 4 bases in the middle. CDR3 length: 11 residues. Germline-derived CDR1 and CDR2 are MNHEY and SMNVEV (reference sequence). For the CDR3, the DNA is TGTGCCAGCAGTTCCTTCTACGAGCAGTACTTC. It translates to CASSSFYEQYF.

The chain has TRBV11-2 and TRBJ2-7; 14 positions match TRBD2. This CDR3 has 16 amino acids. CDR1 and CDR2 from the germline V gene are SGHAT and FQNNGV. V shed 8 bases and J 4 bases; nucleotides not matched to a gene: 10. Here the CDR3 DNA reads TGTGCCAGCCGAACCGGGACTAGCGGGAGAAGGTACGAGCAGTACTTC. Translation: CASRTGTSGRRYEQYF.

The chain combines TRBV7-3 with TRBJ2-7, with D possibly TRBD1 on 5 matching bases. CDR3 length: 14 amino acids. V was cut by 2 bases and J by 3 bases, with 11 bases left in between. Germline values: CDR1 SGHTA, CDR2 FQGTGA. The DNA for the CDR3 is TGTGCCAGCAGCTTAGGGCAGGGTTTCTACGAGCAGTACTTC. It translates to CASSLGQGFYEQYF.

The chain recombines TRBV7-3 with TRBJ2-7, with 7 bases identical to TRBD1. Germline CDR1 is SGHTA and CDR2 is FQGTGA. This CDR3 is 14 amino acids long. V gave up 5 bases and J gave up 0 bases; unmatched junction bases: 4. CDR3 sequence: CASSPRDSSYEQYF. The CDR3 coding sequence is TGTGCCAGCAGCCCACGGGACAGCTCCTACGAGCAGTACTTC.

The gene calls are TRBV6-1 and TRBJ1-2; D unclear. The CDR3 consists of 14 residues. Deletions cut 1 base from V and 4 bases from J, with 10 bases between. Germline V gene sequence: CDR1 MNHNS, CDR2 SASEGT. CDR3 sequence: CASSEVRRAYGYTF. The CDR3 DNA reads as TGTGCCAGCAGTGAAGTGAGAAGGGCCTATGGCTACACCTTC.

The chain links TRBV27 to TRBJ2-4; a possible D gene is TRBD2 (5 bases). Germline V gene data show CDR1 as MNHEY and CDR2 as SMNVEV (reference sequence). Trimming stripped 3 bases from V and 1 base from J, with 19 bases between. CDR3 length: 18 amino acids. The CDR3 DNA is TGTGCCAGCAGTTTTGAGGGAAATTACGGTGGTGCCAAAAACATTCAGTACTTC. Residues: CASSFEGNYGGAKNIQYF.

This chain links TRBV28 with TRBJ1-1; D might be TRBD1 (6 bases). The CDR3 is 14 residues long. Per germline, CDR1 MDHEN and CDR2 SYDVKM. Trimming cost V 3 bases and J 4 bases, with 12 bases left between them. CDR3 sequence reads: CASSFDRRGTEAFF. CDR3 bases: TGTGCCAGCAGTTTCGACAGGAGGGGCACTGAAGCTTTCTTT.

The chain joins TRBV6-5 to TRBJ1-2; TRBD1 might be the D (6 bases). The V end lost 2 bases, the J end lost 2 bases, and 12 bases lay between the germline ends. The germline CDR1 and CDR2 sequences are MNHEY and SVGAGI. This CDR3 has 15 amino acids. CDR3 sequence reads: CASSYSTGPNYGYTF. The DNA for the CDR3 is TGTGCCAGCAGTTACAGTACAGGGCCCAACTATGGCTACACCTTC.

This chain connects TRBV19 to TRBJ2-7; 9 bases line up with TRBD2. The V and J ends lost 7 bases and 2 bases, in that order; junction bases with no gene match: 6. This CDR3 comprises 14 residues. Per germline, CDR1 LNHDA and CDR2 SQIVND (reference sequence). CDR3 protein: CASTAGGLPYEQYF. In DNA form, the CDR3 reads TGTGCCAGTACAGCGGGGGGATTACCCTACGAGCAGTACTTC.